The 9 T cell receptor beta chains presented below share a single source sample, sequenced in a study of blood T cell repertoires in COVID-19. Profiling relied on immunoSEQ multiplex PCR, and the TCRdb table lists in-frame clones only, not all of them. The sample holds some 70,000 clones, around 90% seen once. Material: peripheral blood. These receptors came from a human donor in a cohort sampled during active COVID-19.

V gene TRBV7-2 combines with J gene TRBJ1-5, with D hard to call. Germline assignment: CDR1 SGHTA and CDR2 FQGNSA. V dropped 4 bases and J dropped 0 bases, with 13 bases sitting between them. The CDR3 has 16 amino acids. The CDR3 loop reads CASSSRFVDSNQPQHF. CDR3 coding DNA: TGTGCCAGCAGCTCGCGTTTTGTAGATAGCAATCAGCCCCAGCATTTT.

This sequence joins TRBV4-3 and TRBJ1-2; weak D call: TRBD1 (5 bases). Trimming pared 0 bases from V and 8 bases from J, leaving 13 bases between. Germline V gene lookup returns CDR1 LGHNA and CDR2 YSLEER. The CDR3 sequence is 14 residues long. As DNA, the CDR3 is TGCGCCAGCAGCCAAGAGACCAGGGCGGGGGGCTACACCTTC. Translated, it gives CASSQETRAGGYTF.

The chain is built from TRBV7-3 and TRBJ2-1, with 7 bases that match TRBD2. The CDR3 totals 15 residues. Germline lookup yields CDR1 SGHTA and CDR2 FQGTGA. The J segment lost 8 bases and the V segment lost 4 bases, leaving 11 bases of the junction unmatched. The CDR3 sequence: CASSSRPRGVDEQFF. CDR3 DNA: TGTGCCAGCAGCTCCCGCCCCCGGGGGGTGGATGAGCAGTTCTTC.

J is TRBJ2-7 and V is TRBV7-6, with 10 bases lining up with TRBD1. The CDR3 is 17 amino acids. Germline-derived CDR1 and CDR2 are SGHVS and FNYEAQ. The junction had 9 bases not matched to a gene; V was cut back by 2 bases and J by 2 bases. The CDR3, as DNA: TGTGCCAGCAGCTTAAAGGGGTTTGGGACAGGGGCCTACGAGCAGTACTTC. It translates to CASSLKGFGTGAYEQYF.

CDR3 coding DNA: TGTGCCAGCAGTTTATCGGGGGGCACTGAAGCTTTCTTT. The encoded protein is CASSLSGGTEAFF. This chain uses TRBV27 with TRBJ1-1; the D gene is possibly TRBD1 (5 bases). This CDR3 comprises 13 residues. V lost 0 bases and J 4 bases, leaving 6 bases between the germline ends. CDR1 and CDR2 from the germline V gene are MNHEY and SMNVEV (reference sequence).

The chain has TRBV9 and TRBJ2-7, with D possibly matching TRBD1 (5 bases). The CDR3 is 18 residues long. V was cut by 0 bases and J by 4 bases, with 23 bases left in between. The germline V gene has CDR1 SGDLS and CDR2 YYNGEE. Here the CDR3 reads CASSVVSRDRPSWYEQYF. The CDR3 DNA follows: TGTGCCAGCAGCGTAGTTTCCCGAGACAGACCTTCCTGGTACGAGCAGTACTTC.

This chain connects TRBV7-9 to TRBJ2-6; D remains ambiguous. This CDR3 has 14 residues. The V gene's germline CDR1 is SEHNR and CDR2 FQNEAQ (reference sequence). The germline V and J ends were trimmed by 4 bases and 0 bases, with 4 bases remaining between them. The DNA of the CDR3 is TGTGCCAGCAGCTACAACTCTGGGGCCAACGTCCTGACTTTC. This gives the protein CASSYNSGANVLTF.

In this sample, this clone turned up once. J is TRBJ2-6 and V is TRBV19; perhaps TRBD2 as D (5 bases). This CDR3 region has 16 residues. The germline CDR1 and CDR2 sequences are LNHDA and SQIVND (reference sequence). V lost 6 bases, J lost 0 bases, and 12 bases lay in between. The CDR3 protein is CASRPGKISGANVLTF. The CDR3 DNA reads TGTGCCAGTAGGCCGGGAAAGATCTCTGGGGCCAACGTCCTGACTTTC.

This chain's CDR3 is CASSLQQGAAYGYTF. The DNA for the CDR3 is TGCGCCAGCAGCCTACAACAGGGGGCGGCTTATGGCTACACCTTC. The chain links TRBV5-1 to TRBJ1-2; 9 nucleotides agree with TRBD1. The junction had 9 bases not matched to a gene; V was cut back by 4 bases and J by 5 bases. Germline CDR1 is SGHRS and CDR2 is YFSETQ. This CDR3 has 15 residues.